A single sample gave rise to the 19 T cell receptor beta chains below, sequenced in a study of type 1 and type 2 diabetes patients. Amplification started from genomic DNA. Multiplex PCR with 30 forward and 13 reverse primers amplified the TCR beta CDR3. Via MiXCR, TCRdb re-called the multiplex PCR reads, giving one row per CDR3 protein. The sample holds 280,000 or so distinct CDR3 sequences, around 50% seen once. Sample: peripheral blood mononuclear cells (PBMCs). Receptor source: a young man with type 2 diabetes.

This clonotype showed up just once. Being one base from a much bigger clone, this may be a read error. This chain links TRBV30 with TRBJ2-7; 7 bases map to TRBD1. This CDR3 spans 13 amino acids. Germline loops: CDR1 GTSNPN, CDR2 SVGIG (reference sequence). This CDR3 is CARSVGTAYEQYF. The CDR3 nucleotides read TGTGCCCGGAGTGTAGGGACAGCCTACGAGCAGTACTTC. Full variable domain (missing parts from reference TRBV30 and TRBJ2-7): SQTIHQWPATLVQPVGSPLSLECTVEGTSNPNLYWYRQAAGRGLQLLFYSVGIGQISSEVPQNLSASRPQDRQFILSSKKLLLSDSGFYLCARSVGTAYEQYFGPGTRLTVT.

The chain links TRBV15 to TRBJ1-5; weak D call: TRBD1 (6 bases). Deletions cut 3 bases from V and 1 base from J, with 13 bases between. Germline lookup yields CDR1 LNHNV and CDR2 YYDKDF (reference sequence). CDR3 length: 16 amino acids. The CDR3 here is CATSSRRDTSNQPQHF. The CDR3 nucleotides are TGTGCCACCAGCAGCCGCCGGGACACCAGCAATCAGCCCCAGCATTTT. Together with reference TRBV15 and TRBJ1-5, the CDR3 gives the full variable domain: DAMVIQNPRYQVTQFGKPVTLSCSQTLNHNVMYWYQQKSSQAPKLLFHYYDKDFNNEADTPDNFQSRRPNTSFCFLDIRSPGLGDTAMYLCATSSRRDTSNQPQHFGDGTRLSIL.

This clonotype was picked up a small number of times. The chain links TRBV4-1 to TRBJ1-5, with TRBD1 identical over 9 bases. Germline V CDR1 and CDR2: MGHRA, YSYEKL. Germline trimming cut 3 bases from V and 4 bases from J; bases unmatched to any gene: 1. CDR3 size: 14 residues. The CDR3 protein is CASSQGQGNQPQHF. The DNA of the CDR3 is TGCGCCAGCAGCCAGGGACAGGGAAATCAGCCCCAGCATTTT.

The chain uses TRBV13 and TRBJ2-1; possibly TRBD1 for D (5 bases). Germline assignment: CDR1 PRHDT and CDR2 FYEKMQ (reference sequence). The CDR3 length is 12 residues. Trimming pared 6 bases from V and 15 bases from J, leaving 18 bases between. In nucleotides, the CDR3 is TGTGCCAGCAGTACACAAACAGGAGACCCGTTCTTC. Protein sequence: CASSTQTGDPFF.

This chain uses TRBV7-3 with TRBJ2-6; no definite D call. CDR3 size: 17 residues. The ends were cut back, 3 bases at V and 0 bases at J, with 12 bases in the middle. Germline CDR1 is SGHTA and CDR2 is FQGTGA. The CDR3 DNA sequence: TGTGCCAGCAGCTTGGGTCTCACGAGCTCTGGGGCCAACGTCCTGACTTTC. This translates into CASSLGLTSSGANVLTF.

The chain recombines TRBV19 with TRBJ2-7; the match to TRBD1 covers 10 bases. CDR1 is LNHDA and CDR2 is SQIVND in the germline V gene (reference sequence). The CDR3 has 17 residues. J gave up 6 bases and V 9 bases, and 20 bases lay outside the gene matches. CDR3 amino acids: CASSWPRDRGSVSEQYF. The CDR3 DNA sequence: TGTGCCAGCAGTTGGCCCCGGGACAGGGGTTCTGTCTCCGAGCAGTACTTC.

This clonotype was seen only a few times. The CDR3 nucleotides are TGTGCCAGCAGCCCCATGGGGGTCGGATATCAGCCCCAGCATTTT. It is translated as CASSPMGVGYQPQHF. This chain links TRBV7-8 with TRBJ1-5, with a possible D match to TRBD1 (5 bases). The V gene lost 5 bases and the J gene lost 5 bases, with 16 bases spanning the gap. Germline V lookup: CDR1 SGHVS, CDR2 FQNEAQ. The CDR3 length is 15 residues.

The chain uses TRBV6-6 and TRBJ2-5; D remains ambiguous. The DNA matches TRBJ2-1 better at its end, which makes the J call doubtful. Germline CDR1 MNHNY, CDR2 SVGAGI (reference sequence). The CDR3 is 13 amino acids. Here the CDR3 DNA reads TGTGCCAGCGAGGCCAGGTCGCGCAGTGAGCAGTTCTTC. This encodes CASEARSRSEQFF.

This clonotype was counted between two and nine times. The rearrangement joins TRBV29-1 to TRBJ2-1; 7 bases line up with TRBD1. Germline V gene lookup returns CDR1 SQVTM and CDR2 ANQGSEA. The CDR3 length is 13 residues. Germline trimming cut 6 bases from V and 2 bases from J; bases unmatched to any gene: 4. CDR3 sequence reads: CSVRGQTYNEQFF. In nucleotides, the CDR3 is TGCAGCGTAAGGGGACAGACCTACAATGAGCAGTTCTTC.

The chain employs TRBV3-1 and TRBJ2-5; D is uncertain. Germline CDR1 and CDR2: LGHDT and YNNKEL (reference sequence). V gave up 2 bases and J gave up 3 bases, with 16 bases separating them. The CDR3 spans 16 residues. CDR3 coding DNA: TGTGCCAGCAGCCAAAGTTTTGCAGCAAGAGAAGAGACCCAGTACTTC. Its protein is CASSQSFAAREETQYF.

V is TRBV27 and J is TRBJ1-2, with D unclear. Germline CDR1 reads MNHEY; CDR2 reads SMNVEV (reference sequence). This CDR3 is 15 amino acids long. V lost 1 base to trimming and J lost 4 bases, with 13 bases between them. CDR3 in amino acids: CASSLFAASLYGYTF. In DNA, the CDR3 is TGTGCCAGCAGTTTATTTGCAGCCTCTCTCTATGGCTACACCTTC.

The CDR3 loop reads CASSLDIRGTGELFF. CDR3 DNA sequence: TGTGCCAGCAGCTTAGACATTCGGGGCACCGGGGAGCTGTTTTTT. The rearrangement uses TRBV7-7 and TRBJ2-2; weak D call: TRBD2 (5 bases). Germline values: CDR1 SSHAT, CDR2 FNYEAQ (reference sequence). The CDR3 runs to 15 residues. The ends were cut back, 1 base at V and 4 bases at J, with 10 bases in the middle.

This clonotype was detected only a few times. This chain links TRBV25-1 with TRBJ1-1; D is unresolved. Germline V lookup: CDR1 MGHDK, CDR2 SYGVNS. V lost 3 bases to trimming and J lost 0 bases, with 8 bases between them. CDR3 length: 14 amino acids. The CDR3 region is CASSDLAMNTEAFF. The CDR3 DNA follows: TGTGCCAGCAGTGACTTGGCCATGAACACTGAAGCTTTCTTT.

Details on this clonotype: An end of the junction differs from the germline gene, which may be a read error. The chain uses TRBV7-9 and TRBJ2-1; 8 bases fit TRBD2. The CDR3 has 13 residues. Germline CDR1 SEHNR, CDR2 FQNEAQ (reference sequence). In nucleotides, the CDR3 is TGTGCCAGCAGCTTAGACACGGGAGGGAGTTTGCTCTTC. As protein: CASSLDTGGSLLF.

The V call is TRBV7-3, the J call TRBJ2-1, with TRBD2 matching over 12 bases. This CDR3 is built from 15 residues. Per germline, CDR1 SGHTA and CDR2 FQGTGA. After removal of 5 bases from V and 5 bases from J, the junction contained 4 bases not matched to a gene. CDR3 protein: CASSARTSGDNEQFF. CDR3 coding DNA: TGTGCCAGCAGCGCAAGGACTAGCGGGGACAATGAGCAGTTCTTC.

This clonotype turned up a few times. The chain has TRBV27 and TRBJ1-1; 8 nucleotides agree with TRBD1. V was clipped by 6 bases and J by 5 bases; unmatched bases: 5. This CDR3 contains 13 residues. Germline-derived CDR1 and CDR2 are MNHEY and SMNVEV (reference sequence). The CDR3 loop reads CASRSTGGTEAFF. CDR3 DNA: TGTGCCAGCAGATCTACAGGGGGGACTGAAGCTTTCTTT.

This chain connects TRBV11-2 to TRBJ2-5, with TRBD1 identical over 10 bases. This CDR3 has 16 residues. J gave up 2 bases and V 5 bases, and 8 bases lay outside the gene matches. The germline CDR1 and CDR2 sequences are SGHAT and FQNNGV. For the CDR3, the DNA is TGTGCCAGCAGCAACACCGGGACAGGGGTACAAGAGACCCAGTACTTC. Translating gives CASSNTGTGVQETQYF.

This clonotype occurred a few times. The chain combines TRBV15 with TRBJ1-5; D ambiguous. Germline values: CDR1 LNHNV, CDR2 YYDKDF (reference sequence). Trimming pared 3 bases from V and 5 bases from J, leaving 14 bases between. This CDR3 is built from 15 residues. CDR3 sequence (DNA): TGTGCCACCAGCAGCGAGGCCGGGGTGGATCAGCCCCAGCATTTT. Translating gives CATSSEAGVDQPQHF.

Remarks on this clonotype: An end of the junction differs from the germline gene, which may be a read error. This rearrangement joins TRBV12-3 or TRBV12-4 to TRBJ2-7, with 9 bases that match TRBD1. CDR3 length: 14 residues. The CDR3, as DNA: TGCGCCAGCAGTTCCGACAGGGGGGCCTACGAGCAGTACTTC. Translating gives CASSSDRGAYEQYF.